These 10 T cell receptor beta chains share one sample of origin, sequenced in a study of T cell responses to AZD1222 COVID-19 vaccine. TCRdb's copy holds only in-frame clones and misses some; the assay was immunoSEQ multiplex PCR. The sample records about 130,000 clones, about nine tenths being singletons. This material consisted of peripheral blood, taken on day 0 of AZD1222 vaccination. The receptors were sampled from an adult in good health.

V is TRBV7-6 and J is TRBJ1-6; tentative D call: TRBD1 (6 bases). CDR1 and CDR2 from the germline V gene are SGHVS and FNYEAQ. V was trimmed by 4 bases and J by 6 bases, leaving 10 bases between them. The CDR3 spans 14 residues. CDR3 sequence: CASSWGDTNSPLHF. In nucleotides, the CDR3 is TGTGCCAGCAGCTGGGGGGACACTAATTCACCCCTCCACTTT.

This sequence joins TRBV5-4 and TRBJ2-7; D ambiguous. The V gene lost 4 bases and the J gene lost 4 bases, with 9 bases spanning the gap. The CDR3 runs 12 residues. Looked up from germline, CDR1 is SGHNT and CDR2 is YYREEE (reference sequence). The CDR3 sequence is CASSADSYEQYF. The CDR3, as DNA: TGTGCCAGCAGCGCCGACTCTTACGAGCAGTACTTC.

The rearrangement joins TRBV28 to TRBJ1-4; a possible D gene is TRBD1 (5 bases). Trimming cost V 7 bases and J 6 bases, with 9 bases left between them. CDR3 length: 12 amino acids. Germline V gene lookup returns CDR1 MDHEN and CDR2 SYDVKM. The CDR3 DNA reads as TGTGCCAGCATAGCCAGGGATGAAAAACTGTTTTTT. Translated: CASIARDEKLFF.

This clone was observed a handful of times. The V and J genes are TRBV19 and TRBJ1-2; D ambiguous. The CDR3 consists of 12 residues. The germline V and J ends were trimmed by 3 bases and 8 bases, with 10 bases remaining between them. Germline-derived CDR1 and CDR2 are LNHDA and SQIVND (reference sequence). CDR3 in amino acids: CASSMSRTGYTF. The CDR3 region has the DNA TGTGCCAGTAGTATGAGTCGGACGGGCTACACCTTC.

The rearrangement joins TRBV29-1 to TRBJ1-2, with 10 bases aligning to TRBD1. The V gene end was trimmed by 3 bases and the J gene end by 6 bases; junction bases not matched to a gene: 10. CDR1 is SQVTM, CDR2 ANQGSEA, per germline. This CDR3 has 15 residues. DNA of the CDR3: TGCAGCGTTGATATGGTGACAGGGGGCGGGCATGGCTACACCTTC. Translating it yields CSVDMVTGGGHGYTF.

The chain uses TRBV7-3 and TRBJ2-5, with 7 positions matching TRBD1. The CDR3 spans 15 residues. Germline V gene data show CDR1 as SGHTA and CDR2 as FQGTGA. The V gene end was trimmed by 1 base and the J gene end by 1 base; junction bases not matched to a gene: 3. CDR3 loop: CASSLMGQLQETQYF. For the CDR3, the DNA is TGTGCCAGCAGCTTAATGGGACAGCTCCAAGAGACCCAGTACTTC.

This clone came up once. The rearrangement uses TRBV30 and TRBJ2-3; 9 nucleotides match TRBD2. CDR3 size: 16 residues. Per germline, CDR1 GTSNPN and CDR2 SVGIG (reference sequence). V was clipped by 1 base and J by 5 bases; unmatched bases: 10. CDR3 nucleotide sequence: TGTGCCTGGAGTGATCTTGCTAGCGGGGTTCAAGATACGCAGTATTTT. It translates to CAWSDLASGVQDTQYF.

The chain recombines TRBV4-1 with TRBJ2-7; 7 bases match TRBD1. The J segment lost 3 bases and the V segment lost 1 base, leaving 3 bases of the junction unmatched. The CDR3 has 14 amino acids. Germline CDR1 is MGHRA and CDR2 is YSYEKL. CDR3 nucleotides: TGCGCCAGCAGCCAAGGGACAGGCCACTACGAGCAGTACTTC. This translates into CASSQGTGHYEQYF.

This clone was observed a single time. The V and J genes are TRBV4-3 and TRBJ1-5; no clear D gene. This CDR3 region has 13 residues. Germline CDR1 and CDR2: LGHNA and YSLEER. V was clipped by 4 bases and J by 5 bases, with 9 bases between them. The CDR3: CASSLALDQPQHF. As DNA, the CDR3 is TGCGCCAGCAGCCTTGCATTGGATCAGCCCCAGCATTTT.

Only one count was recorded for this clone. Within the sample, other DNA sequences also encode this same CDR3. V gene TRBV28 combines with J gene TRBJ1-5; D is unresolved. Between the trimmed V and J ends, which lost 6 bases and 0 bases, there was a span of 6 bases. The CDR3 is 13 amino acids. Germline V CDR1 and CDR2: MDHEN, SYDVKM. The CDR3 sequence is CASSSDSNQPQHF. The DNA for the CDR3 is TGTGCCAGCAGCTCCGATAGCAATCAGCCCCAGCATTTT.